A single sample gave rise to the 15 T cell receptor beta chains below, sequenced in a study of blood T cell repertoires in COVID-19 (dated by TCRdb to between 2020 and 2021). The library was prepared using the immunoSEQ multiplex PCR assay. TCRdb holds this immuneACCESS table with in-frame rearrangements only. Some clones are missing; in checked studies, unresolved V genes explain under half, and the rest has no known cause. Present in this sample are tens of thousands of clones, roughly 87% of which were seen just once. The ten largest account for 15% to 20% of the sample. The sample comprised peripheral blood. The receptors come from a human donor with active COVID-19. The donor label of this sample is uncertain.

This clone was seen a few times. The chain employs TRBV15 and TRBJ2-7, with a weak D call TRBD1 (5 bases). CDR3 length equals 15 residues. Trimming pared 0 bases from V and 3 bases from J, leaving 12 bases between. Per germline, CDR1 LNHNV and CDR2 YYDKDF (reference sequence). CDR3 in amino acids: CATSRDPAGNYEQYF. In nucleotides, the CDR3 is TGTGCCACCAGCAGAGATCCCGCAGGGAACTACGAGCAGTACTTC.

The chain uses TRBV6-5 and TRBJ1-5; TRBD1 aligns across 8 bases. The CDR3 has 15 residues. V was pared by 2 bases and J by 7 bases, with 7 bases of the junction left unmatched. Per germline, CDR1 MNHEY and CDR2 SVGAGI. CDR3 DNA sequence: TGTGCCAGCAGTTACGTCCAGGGGGCAGGGCAGCCCCAGCATTTT. Translating it yields CASSYVQGAGQPQHF.

This chain links TRBV20-1 with TRBJ2-7, with D possibly being TRBD1 (6 bases). Germline V CDR1 and CDR2: DFQATT, SNEGSKA (reference sequence). The CDR3 has 13 amino acids. Trimming removed 3 bases at V and 2 bases at J, with 11 bases between. CDR3 region: CSASRGTTYEQYF. CDR3 sequence (DNA): TGCAGTGCTAGTAGGGGGACGACCTACGAGCAGTACTTC.

This chain links TRBV11-2 with TRBJ1-1; D not resolved. The CDR3 covers 13 residues. Per the germline V gene, CDR1 is SGHAT and CDR2 is FQNNGV. V was pared by 1 base and J by 3 bases, with 6 bases between. CDR3 sequence: CASSLVGDTEAFF. The CDR3 DNA reads TGTGCCAGCAGCTTAGTCGGGGACACTGAAGCTTTCTTT. The variable domain in full, with the rest retrieved from reference TRBV11-2 and TRBJ1-1, is EAGVAQSPRYKIIEKRQSVAFWCNPISGHATLYWYQQILGQGPKLLIQFQNNGVVDDSQLPKDRFSAERLKGVDSTLKIQPAKLEDSAVYLCASSLVGDTEAFFGQGTRLTVV.

This sequence joins TRBV5-4 and TRBJ2-7, with 15 bases matching TRBD2. Germline V lookup: CDR1 SGHNT, CDR2 YYREEE (reference sequence). The V gene end was trimmed by 4 bases and the J gene end by 5 bases; junction bases not matched to a gene: 7. The CDR3 sequence is 16 residues long. CDR3 DNA sequence: TGTGCCAGCAGCGTAGGGACTAGCGGGGGGTCCGACGAGCAGTACTTC. Residues: CASSVGTSGGSDEQYF.

This chain uses TRBV10-3 with TRBJ2-3; 7 bases agree with TRBD2. Trimming cost V 8 bases and J 3 bases; bases outside gene matches: 8. Germline V CDR1 and CDR2: ENHRY, SYGVKD. The CDR3 is 14 residues long. The CDR3 protein is CAISAAGETDTQYF. The CDR3 DNA follows: TGTGCCATCTCGGCGGCGGGGGAGACAGATACGCAGTATTTT.

The chain carries TRBV14 and TRBJ1-6; D possibly corresponds to TRBD1 (5 bases). The CDR3 consists of 14 residues. Germline V CDR1 and CDR2: SGHDN, FVKESK. V was trimmed by 8 bases and J by 6 bases, leaving 14 bases between them. The CDR3 DNA reads TGTGCCAGCGGGGAAGACAGTGTTAATTCACCCCTCCACTTT. As protein: CASGEDSVNSPLHF. Full variable domain (remainder filled in from reference TRBV14 and TRBJ1-6): EAGVTQFPSHSVIEKGQTVTLRCDPISGHDNLYWYRRVMGKEIKFLLHFVKESKQDESGMPNNRFLAERTGGTYSTLKVQPAELEDSGVYFCASGEDSVNSPLHFGNGTRLTVT.

The V call is TRBV4-1, the J call TRBJ2-5; D gene uncertain. Trimming stripped 3 bases from V and 4 bases from J, with 12 bases between. Per germline, CDR1 MGHRA and CDR2 YSYEKL. This CDR3 has 14 residues. As DNA, the CDR3 is TGCGCCAGCAGCCACAATATTAGAGCAGAGACCCAGTACTTC. This gives the protein CASSHNIRAETQYF.

The rearrangement joins TRBV6-2 or TRBV6-3 to TRBJ2-2, with a weak D call TRBD2 (5 bases). This CDR3 spans 15 amino acids. Germline V gene data show CDR1 as MNHEY and CDR2 as SVGEGT. With 2 bases removed from V and 1 base from J, the gap between germline ends came to 8 bases. The CDR3, as DNA: TGTGCCAGCAGTTACCCCGGGGTGAACACCGGGGAGCTGTTTTTT. It encodes CASSYPGVNTGELFF.

The J gene is TRBJ1-1, the V gene TRBV7-9, with 11 bases identical to TRBD1. The junction had 3 bases not matched to a gene; V was cut back by 2 bases and J by 10 bases. This CDR3 has 13 amino acids. CDR1 is SEHNR, CDR2 FQNEAQ, per germline (reference sequence). CDR3 region: CASSLMGQGVAFF. CDR3 DNA: TGTGCCAGCAGCTTAATGGGACAGGGGGTAGCTTTCTTT.

V usage is TRBV28 and J usage is TRBJ2-7; 9 bases align to TRBD1. Germline lookup yields CDR1 MDHEN and CDR2 SYDVKM. The CDR3 is 15 residues long. Trimming at V came to 4 bases and at J to 4 bases, leaving 8 bases not matched to a gene. The CDR3 here is CASSSTGTGLYEQYF. The CDR3 DNA sequence: TGTGCCAGCAGTTCCACCGGGACAGGGTTGTACGAGCAGTACTTC.

The rearrangement uses TRBV11-2 and TRBJ1-1, with 9 bases lining up with TRBD1. Germline V CDR1 and CDR2: SGHAT, FQNNGV. The CDR3 spans 15 residues. The trim removed 6 bases at V and 1 base at J, leaving 6 bases unmatched. The DNA of the CDR3 is TGTGCCAGCAGTTTGACAGGGGGAGCGAACACTGAAGCTTTCTTT. This sequence encodes CASSLTGGANTEAFF.

This clone has a single count. The CDR3 loop is CASSGRRSENTEAFF. CDR3 nucleotides: TGTGCCAGCAGTGGACGGCGGTCGGAGAACACTGAAGCTTTCTTT. The J gene is TRBJ1-1, the V gene TRBV2; no clear D gene. V was shortened by 4 bases and J by 1 base, with 13 bases between the two germline ends. This CDR3 is built from 15 residues. CDR1 SNHLY and CDR2 FYNNEI come from the germline V gene.

This rearrangement joins TRBV5-4 to TRBJ2-3, with D perhaps matching TRBD1 (6 bases). The CDR3 covers 14 residues. Germline CDR1 SGHNT, CDR2 YYREEE (reference sequence). Trimming removed 2 bases at V and 4 bases at J, with 11 bases between. In DNA form, the CDR3 reads TGTGCCAGCAGCTTAGGACAGTCGCCAGATACGCAGTATTTT. Translating it yields CASSLGQSPDTQYF.

This chain uses TRBV10-3 with TRBJ2-3; 7 bases are a match to TRBD1. The CDR3 loop spans 17 amino acids. The junction had 19 bases not matched to a gene; V was cut back by 11 bases and J by 2 bases. Germline V CDR1 and CDR2: ENHRY, SYGVKD. CDR3 loop: CAARGKLLKGATDTQYF. Here the CDR3 DNA reads TGTGCCGCCCGAGGGAAACTTTTGAAGGGGGCCACAGATACGCAGTATTTT.